One T cell receptor beta chain is described in this entry. What this receptor recognizes is not known. No clone much larger than this one lies a single base away; base qualities are absent. This specimen belongs to a study of Ad26.COV2.S vaccination and SARS-CoV-2 variants (dated by TCRdb to about 2021). For the wider study: Vaccine-arm donors came from COV1001, a multicentre, randomized, double-blind, placebo-controlled phase I-IIa trial of Ad26.COV2.S in healthy adults. Trial participants were randomized into five groups of five, in which low-dose or high-dose Ad26.COV2.S was given once or twice, or placebo was given on both occasions. Sequencing of the TCRbeta repertoire served to evaluate the specificity and breadth of SARS-CoV-2-reactive T cell receptors following Ad26.COV2.S vaccination. Ad26.COV2.S was administered intramuscularly at a dose of 5x10^10 or 1x10^11 viral particles, either as one shot or as two shots given 56 days apart. Investigators remained blinded to trial group allocation during experiments and outcome assessment. The TCR-sequenced set comprised about 32 samples: some 20 Ad26.COV2.S vaccine recipients, 5 placebo recipients and 8 SARS-CoV-2 convalescent individuals. General study outcomes and caveats: It was noted by the authors that total T cell responses may have been underestimated by the TCR breadth and depth analyses. The study was not powered for comparison of responses between vaccine doses or regimens. Vaccine and placebo recipients had comparable non-spike TCR breadth, which fits with the vaccine containing only spike. After vaccination, spike-specific CD8+ and CD4+ T cell responses were reported to show substantial breadth. Spike-specific TCR breadth was higher in Ad26.COV2.S recipients than in placebo recipients (P = 0.0014).

Explained via the paper, the treatment or condition label denotes: around 19 received Ad26.COV2.S at low or high dose, single or two shots; about 5 received placebo; per-sample allocation not given. For vaccine and placebo recipients, repertoires were sequenced using samples collected on day 63 after the first injection. In Cohort 1b, about 25 adults aged 18-55 years were enrolled at a single site in Boston, USA, between 29 July and 7 August 2020. Ad26.COV2.S was a replication-incompetent adenovirus type 26 vector that expressed a prefusion-stabilized SARS-CoV-2 spike protein derived from the original Wuhan strain. The immunoSEQ Assay was used to sequence TCRbeta CDR3 regions. After extraction, genomic DNA underwent amplification by bias-controlled multiplex PCR, followed by high-throughput sequencing. The original methods were these. To quantify the absolute abundance of each unique TCRbeta CDR3 region, sequences were collapsed and filtered. T cell fraction was estimated by normalizing TCRbeta template counts to usable DNA, which was measured by amplifying reference genes present in all nucleated cells. Repertoire TCRs were annotated as SARS-CoV-2-specific by exact matching of V gene, CDR3 amino acid sequence and J gene to a known reactive TCR set. The reference SARS-CoV-2 TCR set was obtained from MIRA and was filtered for enrichment in COVID-19-positive ImmuneCODE repertoires, whereby public or cross-reactive TCRs were removed. Based on the MIRA antigens, annotated TCRs were further analysed at the level of specific ORF or position within ORF. Depth was the summed frequency of annotated unique rearrangements, while breadth was defined as annotated unique rearrangements over total unique productive rearrangements. TCR breadth was compared between groups using two-sided Wilcoxon rank-sum tests. Not all clones reach the TCRdb copy of this immuneACCESS table, which keeps in-frame sequences only. Checked studies attribute under half of the gap to unresolved V genes and leave the rest unexplained. Clone size and the V and J calls come from that table; the DNA yielded D and trimming. The sample has approximately 480,000 clones on record, roughly 85% of them singletons. The ten largest clones represent roughly 12% of the sample.

V gives up 6 bases and J gives up 3 bases, and the segment between their germline ends measures 17 bases. The cysteine opens and the phenylalanine closes a CDR3 of 16 amino acids. The only DNA kept is the CDR3, 48 bases in frame from the first base. Taken from the germline V gene, the CDR1 and CDR2 loops are KGHDR and SFDVKD. Source: peripheral blood, taken in a trial of Ad26.COV2.S vaccine versus placebo. This TCR derives from a person aged 18-65 years who received the Ad26.COV2.S COVID-19 vaccine or a placebo. Recombination connected TRBV24-1 to TRBJ1-5; a weak D assignment points to TRBD1 (5 bases agree). The CDR3 is CATSSGLRGDNQPQHF. The DNA reads TGTGCCACCAGTAGCGGCCTCCGGGGGGACAATCAGCCCCAGCATTTT.